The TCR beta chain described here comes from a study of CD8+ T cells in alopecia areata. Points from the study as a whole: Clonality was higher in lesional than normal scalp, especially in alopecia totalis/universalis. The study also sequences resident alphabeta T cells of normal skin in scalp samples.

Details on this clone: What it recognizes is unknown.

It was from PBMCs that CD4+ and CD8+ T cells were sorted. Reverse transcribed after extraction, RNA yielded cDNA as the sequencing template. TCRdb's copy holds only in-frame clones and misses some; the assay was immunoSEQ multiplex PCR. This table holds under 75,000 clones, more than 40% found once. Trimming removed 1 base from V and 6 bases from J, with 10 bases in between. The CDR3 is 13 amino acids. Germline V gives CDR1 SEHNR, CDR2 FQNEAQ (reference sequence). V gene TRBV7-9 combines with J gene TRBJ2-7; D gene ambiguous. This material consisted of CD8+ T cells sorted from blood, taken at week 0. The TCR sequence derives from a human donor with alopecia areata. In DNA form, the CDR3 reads TGTGCCAGCAGCTTAGGTCCTAGACCCGAGCAGTACTTC. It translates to CASSLGPRPEQYF.